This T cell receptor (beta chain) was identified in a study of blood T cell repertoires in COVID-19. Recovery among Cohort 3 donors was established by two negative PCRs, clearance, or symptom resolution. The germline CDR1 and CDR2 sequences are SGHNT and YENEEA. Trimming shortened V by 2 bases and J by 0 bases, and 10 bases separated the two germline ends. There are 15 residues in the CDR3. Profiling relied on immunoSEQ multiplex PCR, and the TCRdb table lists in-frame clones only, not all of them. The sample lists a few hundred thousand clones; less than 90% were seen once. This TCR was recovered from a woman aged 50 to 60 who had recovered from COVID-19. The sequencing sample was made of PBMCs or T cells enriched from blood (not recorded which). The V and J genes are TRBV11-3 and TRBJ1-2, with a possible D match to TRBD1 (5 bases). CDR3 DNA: TGTGCCAGCAGCTTACCAGGGCCCGCTAACTATGGCTACACCTTC. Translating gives CASSLPGPANYGYTF. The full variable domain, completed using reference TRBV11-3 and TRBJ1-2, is EAGVVQSPRYKIIEKKQPVAFWCNPISGHNTLYWYLQNLGQGPELLIRYENEEAVDDSQLPKDRFSAERLKGVDSTLKIQPAELGDSAVYLCASSLPGPANYGYTFGSGTRLTVV.